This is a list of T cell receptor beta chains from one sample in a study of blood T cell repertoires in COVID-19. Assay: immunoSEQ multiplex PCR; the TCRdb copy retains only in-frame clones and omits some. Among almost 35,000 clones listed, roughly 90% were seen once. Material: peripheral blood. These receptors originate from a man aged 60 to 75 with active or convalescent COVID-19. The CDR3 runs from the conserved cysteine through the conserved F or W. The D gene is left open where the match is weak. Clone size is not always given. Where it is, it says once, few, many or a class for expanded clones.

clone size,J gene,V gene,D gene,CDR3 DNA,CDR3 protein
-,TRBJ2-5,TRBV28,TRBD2,TGTGCCAGCAGAATGGCTTGGCTAGCGGCCACGCAAGAGACCCAGTACTTC,CASRMAWLAATQETQYF
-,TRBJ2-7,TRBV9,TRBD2,TGTGCCAGCAGCGTCCAAGCGGGAGGCGGGTACGAGCAGTACTTC,CASSVQAGGGYEQYF
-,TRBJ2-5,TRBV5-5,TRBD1,TGTGCCAGCAGCTTACAGGGGACCCAAGAGACCCAGTACTTC,CASSLQGTQETQYF
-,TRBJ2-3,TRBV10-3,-,TGTGCCATCCGCCTGCGCGGAGATACGCAGTATTTT,CAIRLRGDTQYF
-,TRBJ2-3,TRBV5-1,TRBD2,TGCGCCAGCAGCTCCCGAGCGGGAGTTGGCACAGATACGCAGTATTTT,CASSSRAGVGTDTQYF
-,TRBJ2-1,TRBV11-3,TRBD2,TGTGCCAGCAAGCAGAGCGGGAGCTATGAGCAGTTCTTC,CASKQSGSYEQFF
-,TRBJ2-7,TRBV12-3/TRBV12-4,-,TGTGCCAGCAGTTACGGTGGTGAGCAGTACTTC,CASSYGGEQYF
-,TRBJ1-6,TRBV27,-,TGTGCCAGCAGACCGACGGGAAATAATTCACCCCTCCACTTT,CASRPTGNNSPLHF
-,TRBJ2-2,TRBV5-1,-,TGCGCCAGCAGCTTGTACTTAAACACCGGGGAGCTGTTTTTT,CASSLYLNTGELFF
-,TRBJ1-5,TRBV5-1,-,TGCGCCAGCAGCTTGGGCCAGGGAGGGAGCAATCAGCCCCAGCATTTT,CASSLGQGGSNQPQHF
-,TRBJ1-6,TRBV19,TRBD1,TGTGCCAGTAGTTTGGACAGGGACTCACCCCTCCACTTT,CASSLDRDSPLHF
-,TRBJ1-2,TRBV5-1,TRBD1,TGCGCCAGCAGCTCGGCAGGGGGTGACTATGGCTACACCTTC,CASSSAGGDYGYTF
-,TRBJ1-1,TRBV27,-,TGTGCCAGCACCCTGGGGCCCGGCTTTAACACTGAAGCTTTCTTT,CASTLGPGFNTEAFF
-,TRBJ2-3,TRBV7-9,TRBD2,TGTGCCAGCCGGGTAGCGGGAGTCGATACGCAGTATTTT,CASRVAGVDTQYF
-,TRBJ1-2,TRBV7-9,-,TGTGCCAGCAGCCTCCAGACAGGCGCTAACTATGGCTACACCTTC,CASSLQTGANYGYTF
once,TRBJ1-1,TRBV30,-,TGTGCCTGGAGTGGTCGCACTGAAGCTTTCTTT,CAWSGRTEAFF